This T cell receptor beta chain was profiled in a study of T cell repertoires in aging, cancer and after chemotherapy. Turning to the study itself: Patients with glioblastoma brain tumors were sampled before and after temozolomide-based therapy.

Per germline, CDR1 MNHEY and CDR2 SVGAGI. The V gene end was trimmed by 7 bases and the J gene end by 6 bases; junction bases not matched to a gene: 8. CDR3 length equals 15 residues. Comment on this clonotype: The antigen is unknown.

A mixed TRB-A/B primer pool amplified rearranged TRB by multiplex touch-down PCR. TCRdb ran MiXCR on the multiplex PCR reads and lists one entry per CDR3 protein. The sample consists of about 590 distinct CDR3 sequences, approximately 85% of them appearing once. Whole-study results and caveats: No conclusions about immunological memory after chemotherapy can be drawn from the repertoire data. Across the chemotherapy interval, each cancer cohort showed higher median generation probability, suggesting thymic rebound. In healthy donors, age-related TCR diversity loss mainly reflected lost richness.

Amplification of TCR beta used genomic DNA extracted from peripheral blood. Sequencing was done on a sample of blood. The V and J genes are TRBV6-5 and TRBJ2-1; 11 nucleotides align to TRBD2. The origin of this receptor is a human donor with a solid tumor. CDR3 nucleotides: TGTGCCAGCAAGAGACTAGCGGGAAGGGGCAATGAGCAGTTCTTC. This codes for CASKRLAGRGNEQFF.